The clone carrying this TCR beta chain was counted only a few times. Its antigen remains unidentified. This sample is drawn from a study of T cells in Graves' hyperthyroidism and ophthalmopathy. Whole-study context: Initial diagnosis, before any treatment, was when peripheral blood was collected.

What was amplified from RNA transcripts were TCR beta CDR3 regions. RT-PCR in the first round (using the HTBI primer set) targeted the TCR CDR3. TCRdb fed the multiplex PCR reads into MiXCR, producing one record per CDR3 protein. The repertoire consists of 650,000 to 850,000 distinct CDR3 sequences, with about 17% occurring once and the leading ten covering approximately 16%. General study points: Within blood appeared most thyroid clonotypes that had expanded above 0.001.

The CDR3 runs to 13 residues. V was shortened by 5 bases and J by 4 bases, with 11 bases between the two germline ends. In germline, CDR1 is MNHEY, CDR2 SMNVEV (reference sequence). Diagnostic decisions used clinical symptoms, serum thyroxine and TRAb, thyroid ultrasound and orbital computed tomography. The V gene is TRBV27, the J gene TRBJ2-5, with D possibly being TRBD2 (6 bases). The TCR comes from a woman aged 45-60 years with Graves' hyperthyroidism that later progressed to Graves' ophthalmopathy. Input material: blood. CDR3 DNA: TGTGCCAGCAGTACGGGAGTCGGAGAGACCCAGTACTTC. It specifies CASSTGVGETQYF.